The 16 T cell receptor beta chains below come from one sample, sequenced in a study of T cell repertoires in cytomegalovirus infection. TCRdb recomputed calls from the reads with MiXCR, one row per CDR3 protein. The sample lists a few hundred thousand distinct CDR3 sequences; roughly 13% were seen once. The sample taken for sequencing was PBMCs. The receptor set was obtained from a human donor in good health (CMV status not recorded). Some clones in this sample may be carry-over from other donors' samples.

The rearrangement links TRBV6-5 to TRBJ1-2; a possible D gene is TRBD1 (5 bases). Germline assignment: CDR1 MNHEY and CDR2 SVGAGI. The CDR3 consists of 11 residues. Between the trimmed V and J ends, which lost 8 bases and 8 bases, there was a span of 12 bases. The CDR3 DNA follows: TGTGCCAGCGGGGGTGTAGGAGGCTACACCTTC. Protein sequence: CASGGVGGYTF.

The V and J genes are TRBV7-9 and TRBJ1-2; the D is unclear. The CDR3 sequence is 13 residues long. Germline CDR1 and CDR2: SEHNR and FQNEAQ (reference sequence). Trimming removed 5 bases from V and 8 bases from J, with 15 bases in between. CDR3: CASSPQTVLGYTF. In DNA form, the CDR3 reads TGTGCCAGCAGCCCGCAGACCGTCTTAGGCTACACCTTC.

The V and J genes are TRBV5-5 and TRBJ2-1; 8 nucleotides match TRBD2. This CDR3 has 16 amino acids. The V gene end was trimmed by 4 bases and the J gene end by 10 bases; junction bases not matched to a gene: 16. Germline V CDR1 and CDR2: SGHKS, YYEKEE (reference sequence). CDR3 region: CASSGGTRTPKGEQFF. Here the CDR3 DNA reads TGTGCCAGCAGCGGCGGGACTAGAACCCCAAAAGGGGAGCAGTTCTTC.

The chain combines TRBV29-1 with TRBJ1-1, with D possibly matching TRBD1 (6 bases). The CDR3 is 13 residues long. Germline V lookup: CDR1 SQVTM, CDR2 ANQGSEA. V was shortened by 7 bases and J by 4 bases, with 16 bases between the two germline ends. The DNA of the CDR3 is TGCAGCGCCTACAGGGATCGAGCCACTGAAGCTTTCTTT. Translation gives CSAYRDRATEAFF. Variable domain in full (rest from reference TRBV29-1 and TRBJ1-1): SAVISQKPSRDICQRGTSLTIQCQVDSQVTMMFWYRQQPGQSLTLIATANQGSEATYESGFVIDKFPISRPNLTFSTLTVSNMSPEDSSIYLCSAYRDRATEAFFGQGTRLTVV.

This clonotype was detected many times. The chain links TRBV12-3 or TRBV12-4 to TRBJ2-7; 8 nucleotides line up with TRBD2. Trimming cost V 7 bases and J 1 base; bases outside gene matches: 6. CDR3 length: 14 amino acids. This CDR3 reads CASTLSGSSYEQYF. The CDR3 coding sequence is TGTGCCAGCACCCTAAGCGGGAGTTCCTACGAGCAGTACTTC.

The rearrangement joins TRBV5-5 to TRBJ1-3; D uncertain. The ends were cut back, 0 bases at V and 0 bases at J, with 7 bases in the middle. Germline-derived CDR1 and CDR2 are SGHKS and YYEKEE (reference sequence). The CDR3 loop spans 15 amino acids. CDR3 residues: CASSLDPDSGNTIYF. Written as DNA, the CDR3 is TGTGCCAGCAGCTTGGATCCAGACTCTGGAAACACCATATATTTT.

This clonotype occurred a few times. The rearrangement uses TRBV20-1 and TRBJ2-7, with 8 bases identical to TRBD2. The CDR3 has 15 residues. Germline V gives CDR1 DFQATT, CDR2 SNEGSKA (reference sequence). Trimming took 0 bases from V and 6 from J; bases not matched to a gene: 10. The CDR3 sequence: CSARDRGGTPREQYF. CDR3 sequence (DNA): TGCAGTGCTAGAGATCGGGGGGGTACCCCTCGCGAGCAGTACTTC.

The chain couples TRBV28 to TRBJ2-1; no definite D call. The CDR3 has 16 residues. Per germline, CDR1 MDHEN and CDR2 SYDVKM. The ends were cut back, 8 bases at V and 1 base at J, with 18 bases in the middle. The CDR3 region is CASYPLGARSYNEQFF. Written as DNA, the CDR3 is TGTGCCAGCTACCCCCTTGGCGCGAGATCCTACAATGAGCAGTTCTTC.

This clonotype has more than one count but fewer than ten. The chain employs TRBV10-3 and TRBJ2-5; D remains unclear. Trimming cost V 5 bases and J 3 bases, with 10 bases left between them. From germline, CDR1 is ENHRY and CDR2 SYGVKD. The CDR3 length is 13 residues. CDR3 coding DNA: TGTGCCATCAGTTCTCTAGAGAAAGAGACCCAGTACTTC. This sequence encodes CAISSLEKETQYF.

This clonotype has at least ten counts. The V call is TRBV7-6, the J call TRBJ1-4; no definite D call. This CDR3 has 15 amino acids. V lost 2 bases, J lost 8 bases, and 15 bases lay in between. In germline, CDR1 is SGHVS, CDR2 FNYEAQ. CDR3 sequence (DNA): TGTGCCAGCAGCTTATCAATGGGTCTGGAAGAAAAACTGTTTTTT. It is translated as CASSLSMGLEEKLFF. The variable domain in full, completed from reference TRBV7-6 and TRBJ1-4, reads GAGVSQSPRYKVTKRGQDVALRCDPISGHVSLYWYRQALGQGPEFLTYFNYEAQQDKSGLPNDRFSAERPEGSISTLTIQRTEQRDSAMYRCASSLSMGLEEKLFFGSGTQLSVL.

This clonotype was counted many times. The chain couples TRBV7-9 to TRBJ2-2; the match to TRBD1 covers 7 bases. V was pared by 5 bases and J by 2 bases, with 17 bases of the junction left unmatched. Per the germline V gene, CDR1 is SEHNR and CDR2 is FQNEAQ (reference sequence). CDR3 length equals 19 residues. Here the CDR3 reads CASSKDSGTAWDNTGELFF. In DNA form, the CDR3 reads TGTGCCAGCAGCAAGGACTCCGGGACAGCGTGGGACAACACCGGGGAGCTGTTTTTT.

The chain is built from TRBV9 and TRBJ2-1; TRBD2 aligns across 9 bases. This CDR3 region has 15 residues. Germline V gene lookup returns CDR1 SGDLS and CDR2 YYNGEE. Trimming removed 4 bases from V and 6 bases from J; junction bases left unmatched: 8. The CDR3 DNA sequence: TGTGCCAGCAGCACCATAGCGGGAGAGTCCAATGAGCAGTTCTTC. It yields the protein CASSTIAGESNEQFF.

The genes are TRBV6-6 and TRBJ1-5; no clear D gene. Germline V gene lookup returns CDR1 MNHNY and CDR2 SVGAGI (reference sequence). Trimming left V 3 bases short and J 3 bases short, with 9 bases between. CDR3 length equals 14 residues. CDR3 residues: CASSYNGDNQPQHF. The CDR3 bases are TGTGCCAGCAGTTATAATGGGGACAATCAGCCCCAGCATTTT.

This clonotype appeared many times. The CDR3 protein is CASSLPGVVQGLEKLFF. Here the CDR3 DNA reads TGTGCCAGCAGCTTACCAGGAGTGGTGCAGGGTTTGGAAAAACTGTTTTTT. The chain couples TRBV7-2 to TRBJ1-4; D possibly corresponds to TRBD1 (5 bases). V was shortened by 2 bases and J by 8 bases, with 21 bases between the two germline ends. The CDR3 is 17 residues long. Germline V gene lookup returns CDR1 SGHTA and CDR2 FQGNSA.

There are many counts of this clonotype. The chain recombines TRBV7-9 with TRBJ2-5, with D possibly being TRBD2 (6 bases). Germline CDR1 and CDR2: SEHNR and FQNEAQ (reference sequence). This CDR3 contains 15 residues. The V end lost 8 bases, the J end lost 3 bases, and 19 bases lay between the germline ends. Here the CDR3 reads CASGEVFGAKETQYF. CDR3 in DNA: TGTGCCAGCGGGGAGGTTTTCGGGGCAAAAGAGACCCAGTACTTC. Looking up the rest from reference TRBV7-9 and TRBJ2-5 gives the full variable domain: DTGVSQNPRHKITKRGQNVTFRCDPISEHNRLYWYRQTLGQGPEFLTYFQNEAQLEKSRLLSDRFSAERPKGSFSTLEIQRTEQGDSAMYLCASGEVFGAKETQYFGPGTRLLVL.

In this sample, this clonotype turned up many times. The rearrangement links TRBV7-2 to TRBJ1-6; D not resolved. The ends were cut back, 5 bases at V and 1 base at J, with 3 bases in the middle. Germline-derived CDR1 and CDR2 are SGHTA and FQGNSA. The length of the CDR3 is 13 residues. The CDR3 region is CASSRSYNSPLHF. CDR3 coding DNA: TGTGCCAGCAGCAGGTCCTATAATTCACCCCTCCACTTT.